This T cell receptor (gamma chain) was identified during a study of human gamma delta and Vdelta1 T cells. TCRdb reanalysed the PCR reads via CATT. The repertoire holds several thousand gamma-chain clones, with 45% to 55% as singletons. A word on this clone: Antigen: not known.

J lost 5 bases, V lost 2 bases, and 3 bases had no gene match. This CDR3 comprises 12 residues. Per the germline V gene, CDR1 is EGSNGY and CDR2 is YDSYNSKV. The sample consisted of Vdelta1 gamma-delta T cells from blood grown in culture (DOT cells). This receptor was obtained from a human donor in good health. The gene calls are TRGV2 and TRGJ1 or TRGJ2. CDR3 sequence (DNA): TGTGCCACCTGGGACGAGGATTATAAGAAACTCTTT. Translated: CATWDEDYKKLF.